This is a list of T cell receptor beta chains from one sample in a study of cytomegalovirus exposure and HLA in healthy donors. Assay used: immunoSEQ multiplex PCR; TCRdb lists only in-frame clones, some missing. The sample lists roughly 190,000 clones, 73% occurring once. Sequenced: PBMCs. The receptors shown here come from a woman aged 25 to 39 in good health and CMV-seronegative. CDR3s include the opening cysteine and the closing phenylalanine or tryptophan. The D gene is left open where the match is weak. Clone size is not always given. Where it is, it says once, few, many or a class for expanded clones.

j_call d_call v_call clone_size cdr3_nt cdr3_aa
TRBJ1-5 NA TRBV6-1 NA TGTGCCAGCAGTGAATTGAGGACAGCGAATCAGCCCCAGCATTTT CASSELRTANQPQHF
TRBJ2-3 TRBD1 TRBV28 NA TGTGCCAGCAGTTTATTAGGGGGCGCTAGCACAGATACGCAGTATTTT CASSLLGGASTDTQYF
TRBJ1-1 NA TRBV19 NA TGTGCCAGTAGTATGTTGGACAGCGTCACTGAAGCTTTCTTT CASSMLDSVTEAFF
TRBJ2-3 TRBD2 TRBV27 NA TGTGCCAGCACCGCGGGGGAACTAGATACGCAGTATTTT CASTAGELDTQYF
TRBJ2-7 TRBD2 TRBV7-2 NA TGTGCCAGCAGCCCCCGGACTAGCGGGATGTACGAGCAGTACTTC CASSPRTSGMYEQYF
TRBJ1-3 NA TRBV2 NA TGTGCCAGCAGCCCCCAAGCGATCTCTGGAAACACCATATATTTT CASSPQAISGNTIYF
TRBJ2-2 NA TRBV13 NA TGTGCCAGCAGGCGGGGGCAGGGCACCGGGGAGCTGTTTTTT CASRRGQGTGELFF
TRBJ2-7 NA TRBV7-8 NA TGTGCCAGCAGCTTAGAGGCAGGGGCCTACGAGCAGTACTTC CASSLEAGAYEQYF
TRBJ1-1 TRBD1 TRBV2 NA TGTGCCAGCACCAGACGGACAGGGATGGCTGAAGCTTTCTTT CASTRRTGMAEAFF
TRBJ1-2 NA TRBV2 NA TGTGCCAGCAGTGAAGCGAGGGCTAACTATGGCTACACCTTC CASSEARANYGYTF
TRBJ2-2 TRBD2 TRBV5-1 NA TGCGCCAGCAGCCCACAGATGTGGACTAGCGGAAACACCGGGGAGCTGTTTTTT CASSPQMWTSGNTGELFF
TRBJ1-5 NA TRBV2 NA TGTGCCAGCAGCCTAGACAGTGCCGGCAGTCAGCCCCAGCATTTT CASSLDSAGSQPQHF
TRBJ2-1 TRBD2 TRBV7-8 NA TGTGCCAGCAGCTTAATCGAGACTAGCGGCGATGAGCAGTTCTTC CASSLIETSGDEQFF
TRBJ1-2 TRBD1 TRBV19 NA TGTGCCAGTAGTATTGGTAGGACAGGGATAAATGGCTACACCTTC CASSIGRTGINGYTF
TRBJ2-1 TRBD2 TRBV5-1 NA TGCGCCAGCAGCTCCCTAGGGACTAGCGGGGGGGCCTTAGGATACAATGAGCAGTTCTTC CASSSLGTSGGALGYNEQFF
TRBJ1-1 TRBD1 TRBV27 NA TGTGCCAGCAGTTCCGGGACAGGGGGCAGGGGCACTGAAGCTTTCTTT CASSSGTGGRGTEAFF
TRBJ2-7 NA TRBV29-1 NA TGCAGCGTCACCGGACAGTTCTCCTACGAGCAGTACTTC CSVTGQFSYEQYF
TRBJ2-2 NA TRBV6-1 once TGTGCCTCAGCAGGGGTGAACACCGGGGAGCTGTTTTTT CASAGVNTGELFF
TRBJ1-2 TRBD1 TRBV19 NA TGTGCCACCAAGCCCCTACAGGGGGCATATGGCTACACCTTC CATKPLQGAYGYTF
TRBJ1-1 NA TRBV19 NA TGTGCCAGTAAGCAGGGCGCCACTGAAGCTTTCTTT CASKQGATEAFF
TRBJ1-1 TRBD1 TRBV2 NA TGTGCCAGCAGTGAAGCGGTACAGGGGGGAACTGAAGCTTTCTTT CASSEAVQGGTEAFF
TRBJ1-5 NA TRBV27 NA TGTGCCAGCAGTTTACAGGGTGATCAGCCCCAGCATTTT CASSLQGDQPQHF
TRBJ1-2 NA TRBV4-2 few TGTGCCAGCAGCCAAGCGGGGGAAGGTGGCTACACCTTC CASSQAGEGGYTF
TRBJ2-5 NA TRBV2 NA TGTGCCAGCAGTGAAGCGCTTCTAGGGGCCCTCTGGTATAAACAGACCCAGTACTTC CASSEALLGALWYKQTQYF
TRBJ1-2 NA TRBV18 NA TGTGCCAGCTCACCAGAGCTACAGGCTAACTATGGCTACACCTTC CASSPELQANYGYTF
TRBJ2-7 NA TRBV30 NA TGTGCCTGCAGGCTAATCTACGAGCAGTACTTC CACRLIYEQYF
TRBJ1-4 TRBD1 TRBV18 NA TGTGCCAGCTCGTTTAACCGGGACAGGACAAATGAAAAACTGTTTTTT CASSFNRDRTNEKLFF
TRBJ2-3 TRBD2 TRBV9 NA TGTGCCAGCAGCGTAGCTGACGGGAGGAGCACAGATACGCAGTATTTT CASSVADGRSTDTQYF
TRBJ2-7 NA TRBV5-4 NA TGTGCCAGCAGCTTGGGGTGGGGCGTCGAGCAGTACTTC CASSLGWGVEQYF
TRBJ2-7 TRBD1 TRBV5-1 NA TGCGCCAGCAGCTTGGGGACAGGGCGGGAGCAGTACTTC CASSLGTGREQYF
TRBJ2-2 NA TRBV5-1 NA TGCGCCAGCAGGGGTCACTGGGCCGCCGGGGAGCTGTTTTTT CASRGHWAAGELFF
TRBJ2-7 TRBD2 TRBV7-9 few TGTGCCAGCAGCTTACAAAGCGGGGCTACCTACGAGCAGTACTTC CASSLQSGATYEQYF
TRBJ1-1 TRBD1 TRBV29-1 NA TGCAGCGTTGACCCCACAGGGGGAGCTGAAGCTTTCTTT CSVDPTGGAEAFF
TRBJ1-1 NA TRBV29-1 NA TGCAGCGTACGACAGGCCCTGAACACTGAAGCTTTCTTT CSVRQALNTEAFF
TRBJ1-5 NA TRBV6-1 NA TGTGCCAGCCGCAGGGCCGGCAATCAGCCCCAGCATTTT CASRRAGNQPQHF
TRBJ2-7 NA TRBV7-2 NA TGTGCCAGCAGCTTCGAGACGGGCTCCTACGAGCAGTACTTC CASSFETGSYEQYF
TRBJ2-4 NA TRBV19 NA TGTGCCAGTAGTATCGGCGGGCACAAAAACATTCAGTACTTC CASSIGGHKNIQYF
TRBJ1-5 NA TRBV11-2 NA TGTGCCAGCAGCTTAGTGGGGGGACAGCCCCAGCATTTT CASSLVGGQPQHF
TRBJ2-1 TRBD1 TRBV5-1 NA TGCGCCAGCAGCCCAGGGACAGAAGTCTACAATGAGCAGTTCTTC CASSPGTEVYNEQFF
TRBJ2-2 NA TRBV6-1 NA TGTGCCAGCAGAAGCTCGAACACCGGGGAGCTGTTTTTT CASRSSNTGELFF
TRBJ1-5 NA TRBV19 NA TGTGCCAGTAGTACGCCAAATACAGGGTCGTACGATCAGCCCCAGCATTTT CASSTPNTGSYDQPQHF
TRBJ2-1 TRBD2 TRBV7-3 NA TGTGCCAGCAGCTTCTCCGGGGAGGGTTGGGATGAGCAGTTCTTC CASSFSGEGWDEQFF
TRBJ2-7 NA TRBV4-2 NA TGTGCCAGCAGCCAAGCTAGTATGGACGAGCAGTACTTC CASSQASMDEQYF
TRBJ2-1 TRBD2 TRBV7-9 NA TGTGCCAGCAGCTCCGGACTAGCGATGGGCGAGCAGTTCTTC CASSSGLAMGEQFF
TRBJ1-1 TRBD1 TRBV4-1 NA TGCGCCAGCAGCCAAGGAGGGGGACAGGGCCCGAGGACTGAAGCTTTCTTT CASSQGGGQGPRTEAFF
TRBJ2-7 TRBD2 TRBV7-7 NA TGTGCTAGCAGCTTACGCAGCGGGGGCACCTACGAGCAGTACTTC CASSLRSGGTYEQYF
TRBJ2-7 NA TRBV6-5 NA TGTGCCAGCAGCCTCCGGGACACAGCCTACGAGCAGTACTTC CASSLRDTAYEQYF
TRBJ2-7 NA TRBV7-8 NA TGTGCCAGCAGCTTAAATAGCGAGCAGTACTTC CASSLNSEQYF
TRBJ2-1 NA TRBV6-5 NA TGTGCCAGCAGGAAGAACGGGGGATCCTACAATGAGCAGTTCTTC CASRKNGGSYNEQFF
TRBJ2-7 TRBD1 TRBV25-1 few TGTGCAAGCACAGGGGGCTCTCGGGAGCAGTACTTC CASTGGSREQYF
TRBJ2-5 TRBD2 TRBV7-2 NA TGTGCCAGCAGCTCGAATAGCGGGATCCAAGAGACCCAGTACTTC CASSSNSGIQETQYF
TRBJ1-1 NA TRBV6-1 few TGTGCCAGCAGTGAAGTAATCCCGGGGTACGTTGGCACTGAAGCTTTCTTT CASSEVIPGYVGTEAFF
TRBJ2-7 TRBD1 TRBV6-1 NA TGTGCCAGCAGGATACAGGGGGCCAAGGGGGAGCAGTACTTC CASRIQGAKGEQYF
TRBJ2-7 TRBD2 TRBV7-2 NA TGTGCCAGCAGCCTTAGCCTAGCGGGCTTCTCCTACGAGCAGTACTTC CASSLSLAGFSYEQYF